This passage covers 8 T cell receptor beta chains from one sample sequenced in a study of blood T cell repertoires in COVID-19. Profiling relied on immunoSEQ multiplex PCR, and the TCRdb table lists in-frame clones only, not all of them. The sample consists of a few hundred thousand clones, about 89% of them appearing once. Sequencing was performed on peripheral blood. Receptors originate from a man between 50 and 59 years old with acute or convalescent COVID-19.

The V call is TRBV7-3, the J call TRBJ1-2; TRBD1 matches 7 bases. CDR3 size: 15 residues. Germline assignment: CDR1 SGHTA and CDR2 FQGTGA. With V trimmed by 0 bases and J by 7 bases, 8 bases remained unmatched. Written as DNA, the CDR3 is TGTGCCAGCAGCTTAACCCCCGGGACAGATGGTGGCTACACCTTC. This codes for CASSLTPGTDGGYTF.

The chain has TRBV18 and TRBJ2-3; 9 nucleotides align to TRBD1. The V segment lost 3 bases and the J segment 4 bases; nucleotides outside the gene matches: 11. Germline V CDR1 and CDR2: KGHSH, LQKENI. The CDR3 sequence is 17 residues long. In nucleotides, the CDR3 is TGTGCCAGCTCACCTACAGGGGGCGCACTGGGCGCAGATACGCAGTATTTT. Translating gives CASSPTGGALGADTQYF.

The chain employs TRBV15 and TRBJ2-7, with a tentative D call TRBD1 (5 bases). Germline V gene lookup returns CDR1 LNHNV and CDR2 YYDKDF (reference sequence). V lost 3 bases, J lost 4 bases, and 7 bases lay in between. The CDR3 totals 12 residues. The CDR3 loop is CATSSAGYEQYF. The CDR3 DNA sequence: TGTGCCACCAGCAGCGCAGGGTACGAGCAGTACTTC.

This chain uses TRBV7-3 with TRBJ2-3; TRBD2 matches 7 bases. Trimming cost V 1 base and J 4 bases; bases outside gene matches: 5. Germline CDR1 is SGHTA and CDR2 is FQGTGA. This CDR3 has 15 amino acids. CDR3 loop: CASSLKAGMADTQYF. The CDR3 region has the DNA TGTGCCAGCAGCTTAAAAGCGGGGATGGCAGATACGCAGTATTTT.

This chain connects TRBV14 to TRBJ2-5; 7 nucleotides match TRBD1. The CDR3 runs to 15 residues. V lost 4 bases, J lost 2 bases, and 7 bases stayed unmatched. Germline assignment: CDR1 SGHDN and CDR2 FVKESK. CDR3 region: CASSLGSGGQETQYF. Written as DNA, the CDR3 is TGTGCCAGCAGCCTTGGTTCAGGGGGACAAGAGACCCAGTACTTC.

This clone occurred a few times. The V call is TRBV27, the J call TRBJ2-7; a weak D match, TRBD1 (6 bases). The CDR3 covers 13 residues. V was cut by 11 bases and J by 2 bases, with 16 bases left in between. Germline V CDR1 and CDR2: MNHEY, SMNVEV (reference sequence). The chain's CDR3 is CASGTPGPYEQYF. CDR3 nucleotide sequence: TGTGCCTCCGGGACACCTGGCCCCTACGAGCAGTACTTC.

The chain is built from TRBV30 and TRBJ1-1; possible D gene TRBD1, 6 bases. Per the germline V gene, CDR1 is GTSNPN and CDR2 is SVGIG (reference sequence). CDR3 length: 16 amino acids. Trimming took 0 bases from V and 3 from J, leaving 17 bases between them. The CDR3 sequence is CAWSVGHRDIDTEAFF. The CDR3 DNA reads as TGTGCCTGGAGTGTAGGCCACAGGGATATCGACACTGAAGCTTTCTTT.

The chain has TRBV7-2 and TRBJ1-1; D gene unclear. Germline values: CDR1 SGHTA, CDR2 FQGNSA. Trimming stripped 4 bases from V and 6 bases from J, with 6 bases between. The CDR3 is made up of 11 amino acids. The CDR3 region is CASSSVSEAFF. The CDR3 bases are TGTGCCAGCAGCTCTGTCTCTGAAGCTTTCTTT.